This TCR beta chain was retrieved from a study of blood T cell repertoires in COVID-19. Study-wide context: The United States, Italy and Spain provided the acute and convalescent COVID-19 samples. PBMCs, B-cell-depleted T cells, or T cells were the source of the cDNA or gDNA that made up the material.

In the original processing: Amplification of reference gene primers provided the estimated nucleated cell counts. Some clones are missing from TCRdb's copy, which holds only in-frame ones; the method was immunoSEQ multiplex PCR. For V, J and clone size, that table is used; D and trimming come from the DNA. The table has some 700,000 clones, 85% to 90% seen once. V lost 2 bases to trimming and J lost 5 bases; unmatched junction nucleotides: 10. CDR3 length: 16 residues. Germline CDR1 is SGHTA and CDR2 is FQGNSA. This sequence was found in a woman between 18 and 29 years old with acute or convalescent COVID-19. The specimen was peripheral blood. The genes are TRBV7-2 and TRBJ2-5, with 8 bases aligning to TRBD2. CDR3 residues: CASSLRGSGALETQYF. CDR3 bases: TGTGCCAGCAGCTTACGGGGTAGCGGGGCTTTGGAGACCCAGTACTTC.